This record looks at one T cell receptor beta chain sequence and its context. This entry belongs to a study of blood T cell repertoires in COVID-19. Study context: Spain, Italy and the United States supplied samples that represented acute and convalescent COVID-19. In each case, the material was cDNA or gDNA derived from T cells, B-cell-depleted T cells, or PBMCs.

In the source study's methods: Nucleated cell number was recorded as an estimate derived from reference gene primer amplification. The data were produced by immunoSEQ multiplex PCR, yet TCRdb's version contains in-frame clones alone and is incomplete. The V and J calls and clone size come from that table; D and trimming were worked out from the DNA. This table has about 110,000 clones, 70% to 90% appearing once. This receptor was taken from a man aged 45 to 65 with active or convalescent COVID-19. Specimen: peripheral blood.

CDR3 nucleotide sequence: TGCGCCAGCAGCTTGGGGAGAAGGGACTTCTACGAGCAGTACTTC. Encoded protein: CASSLGRRDFYEQYF. The chain carries TRBV5-1 and TRBJ2-7, with a possible D match to TRBD2 (6 bases). The V end lost 0 bases, the J end lost 3 bases, and 13 bases lay between the germline ends. Germline-derived CDR1 and CDR2 are SGHRS and YFSETQ. CDR3 size: 15 residues.